This T cell receptor beta chain was sequenced in a study of HIV-infected patients and healthy controls. CDR3 length equals 18 residues. CDR1 and CDR2 (germline): MNHEY, SMNVEV (reference sequence). V gave up 5 bases and J gave up 5 bases; unmatched junction bases: 15. This clonotype was seen ten or more times. About 480 ng RNA was reverse transcribed with alpha and beta constant-region primers. Separate chain-specific third strand synthesis with multiplexing indices produced the alpha and beta libraries. From the 5' RACE reads, TCRdb called clonotypes with MiXCR, one entry per CDR3 protein. Counted here are 15,000 to 20,000 distinct CDR3 sequences, approximately 5.8% occurring once; the ten biggest clones make up under 2.5%. No cell fractionation was done, so the repertoire covers all unsorted peripheral blood T cells.

This receptor was taken from an adult in good health. This chain connects TRBV27 to TRBJ2-7, with TRBD2 matching over 13 bases. Sequencing was carried out using blood. The CDR3 is CASSRGLAGPSVLDEQYF. DNA of the CDR3: TGTGCCAGCAGTCGGGGACTAGCGGGGCCGTCGGTCCTTGACGAGCAGTACTTC.